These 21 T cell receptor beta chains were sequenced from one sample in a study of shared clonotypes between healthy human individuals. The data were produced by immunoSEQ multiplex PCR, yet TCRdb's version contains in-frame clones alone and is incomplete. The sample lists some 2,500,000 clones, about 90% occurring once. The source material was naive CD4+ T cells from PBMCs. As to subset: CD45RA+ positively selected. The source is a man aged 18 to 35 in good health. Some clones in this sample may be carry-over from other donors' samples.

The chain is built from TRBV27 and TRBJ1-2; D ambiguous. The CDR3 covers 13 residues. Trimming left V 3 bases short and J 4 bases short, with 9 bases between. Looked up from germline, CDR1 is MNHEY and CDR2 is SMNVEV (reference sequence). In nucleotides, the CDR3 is TGTGCCAGCAGTTTGAAAGGCTTCTATGGCTACACCTTC. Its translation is CASSLKGFYGYTF.

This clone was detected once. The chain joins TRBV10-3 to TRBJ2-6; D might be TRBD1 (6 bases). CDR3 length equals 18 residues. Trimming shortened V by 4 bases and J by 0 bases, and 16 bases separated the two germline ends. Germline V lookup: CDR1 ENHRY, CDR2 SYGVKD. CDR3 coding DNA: TGTGCCATCAGTGGTTCAGGGGATACCCTCTCTGGGGCCAACGTCCTGACTTTC. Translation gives CAISGSGDTLSGANVLTF.

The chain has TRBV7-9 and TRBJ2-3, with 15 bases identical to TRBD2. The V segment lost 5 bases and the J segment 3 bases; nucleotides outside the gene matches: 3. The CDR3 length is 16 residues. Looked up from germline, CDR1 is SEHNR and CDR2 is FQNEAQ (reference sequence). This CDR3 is CASSAGLAGGTDTQYF. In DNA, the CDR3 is TGTGCCAGCAGCGCGGGACTAGCGGGAGGTACAGATACGCAGTATTTT.

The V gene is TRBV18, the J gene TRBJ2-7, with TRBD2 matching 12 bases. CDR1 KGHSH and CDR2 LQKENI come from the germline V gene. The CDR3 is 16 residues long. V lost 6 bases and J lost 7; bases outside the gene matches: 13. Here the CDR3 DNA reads TGTGCCAGCTCCCAGGGACTAGCGGGTTTACGTAGAGAGCAGTACTTC. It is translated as CASSQGLAGLRREQYF.

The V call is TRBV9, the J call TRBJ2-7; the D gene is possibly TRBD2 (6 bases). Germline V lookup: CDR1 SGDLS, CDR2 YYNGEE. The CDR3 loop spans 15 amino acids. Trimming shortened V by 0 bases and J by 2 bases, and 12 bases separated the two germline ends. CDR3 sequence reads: CASSVGLAQTYEQYF. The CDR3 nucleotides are TGTGCCAGCAGCGTAGGTCTAGCGCAGACCTACGAGCAGTACTTC.

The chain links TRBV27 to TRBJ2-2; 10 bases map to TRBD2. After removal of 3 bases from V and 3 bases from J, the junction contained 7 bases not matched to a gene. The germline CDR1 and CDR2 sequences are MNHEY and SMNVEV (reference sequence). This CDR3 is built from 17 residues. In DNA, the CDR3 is TGTGCCAGCAGTTTGGATGGGACTAGCGTTGACACCGGGGAGCTGTTTTTT. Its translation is CASSLDGTSVDTGELFF.

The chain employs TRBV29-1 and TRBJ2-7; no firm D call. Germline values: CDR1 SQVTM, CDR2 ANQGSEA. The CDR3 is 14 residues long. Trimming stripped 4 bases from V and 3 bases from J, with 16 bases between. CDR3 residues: CSVVRRQRGYEQYF. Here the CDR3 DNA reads TGCAGCGTTGTTCGGCGCCAGAGAGGCTACGAGCAGTACTTC.

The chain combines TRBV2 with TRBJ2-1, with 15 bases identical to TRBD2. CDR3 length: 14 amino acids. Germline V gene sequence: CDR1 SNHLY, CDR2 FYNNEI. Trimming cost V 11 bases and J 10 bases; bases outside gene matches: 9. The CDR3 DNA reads TGTGCCTCCACCGGGACTAGCGGGAGGAAGGAGCAGTTCTTC. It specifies CASTGTSGRKEQFF. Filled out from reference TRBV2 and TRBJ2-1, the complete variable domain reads EPEVTQTPSHQVTQMGQEVILRCVPISNHLYFYWYRQILGQKVEFLVSFYNNEISEKSEIFDDQFSVERPDGSNFTLKIRSTKLEDSAMYFCASTGTSGRKEQFFGPGTRLTVL.

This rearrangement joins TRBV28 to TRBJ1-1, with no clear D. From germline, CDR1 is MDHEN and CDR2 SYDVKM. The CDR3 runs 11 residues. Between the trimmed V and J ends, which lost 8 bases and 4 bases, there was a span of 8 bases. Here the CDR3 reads CASGVSTEAFF. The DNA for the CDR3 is TGTGCCAGCGGGGTGAGCACTGAAGCTTTCTTT. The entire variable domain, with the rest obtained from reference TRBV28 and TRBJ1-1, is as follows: DVKVTQSSRYLVKRTGEKVFLECVQDMDHENMFWYRQDPGLGLRLIYFSYDVKMKEKGDIPEGYSVSREKKERFSLILESASTNQTSMYLCASGVSTEAFFGQGTRLTVV.

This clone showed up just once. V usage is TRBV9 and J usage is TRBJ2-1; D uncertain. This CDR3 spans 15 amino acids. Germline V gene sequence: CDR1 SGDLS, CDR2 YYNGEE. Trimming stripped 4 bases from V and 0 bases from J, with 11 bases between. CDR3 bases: TGTGCCAGCAGCCCGCGGTGGGCCTCCTACAATGAGCAGTTCTTC. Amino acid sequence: CASSPRWASYNEQFF. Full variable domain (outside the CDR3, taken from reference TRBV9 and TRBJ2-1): DSGVTQTPKHLITATGQRVTLRCSPRSGDLSVYWYQQSLDQGLQFLIQYYNGEERAKGNILERFSAQQFPDLHSELNLSSLELGDSALYFCASSPRWASYNEQFFGPGTRLTVL.

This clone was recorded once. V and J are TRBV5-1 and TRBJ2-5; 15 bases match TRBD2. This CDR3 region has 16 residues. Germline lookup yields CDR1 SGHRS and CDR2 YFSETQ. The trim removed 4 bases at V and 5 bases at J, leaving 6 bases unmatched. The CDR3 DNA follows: TGCGCCAGCAGCCCCGGACTAGCGGGAGGGTTCGAGACCCAGTACTTC. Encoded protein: CASSPGLAGGFETQYF.

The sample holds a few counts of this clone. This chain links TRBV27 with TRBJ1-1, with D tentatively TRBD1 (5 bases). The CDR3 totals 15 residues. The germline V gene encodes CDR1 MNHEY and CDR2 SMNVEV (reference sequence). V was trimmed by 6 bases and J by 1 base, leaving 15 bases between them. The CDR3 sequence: CASRSGGAKNTEAFF. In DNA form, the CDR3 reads TGTGCCAGCAGGTCGGGAGGGGCCAAGAACACTGAAGCTTTCTTT.

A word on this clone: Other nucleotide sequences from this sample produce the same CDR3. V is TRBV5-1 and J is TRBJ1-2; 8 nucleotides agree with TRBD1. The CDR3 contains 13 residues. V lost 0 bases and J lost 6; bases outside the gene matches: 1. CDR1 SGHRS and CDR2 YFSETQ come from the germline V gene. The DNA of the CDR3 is TGCGCCAGCAGCTTGGACAGGGGGGATGGCTACACCTTC. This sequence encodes CASSLDRGDGYTF.

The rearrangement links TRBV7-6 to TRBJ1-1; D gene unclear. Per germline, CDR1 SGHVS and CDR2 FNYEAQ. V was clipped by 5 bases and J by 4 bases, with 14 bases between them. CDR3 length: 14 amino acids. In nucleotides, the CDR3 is TGTGCCAGCAGCGCAGATCTCCGGAGCACTGAAGCTTTCTTT. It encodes CASSADLRSTEAFF.

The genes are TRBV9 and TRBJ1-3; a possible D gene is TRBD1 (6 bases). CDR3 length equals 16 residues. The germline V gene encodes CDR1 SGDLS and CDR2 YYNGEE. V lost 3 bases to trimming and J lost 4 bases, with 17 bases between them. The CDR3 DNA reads TGTGCCAGCAGCGGACAGGTCACCGGTGGCGGAAACACCATATATTTT. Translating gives CASSGQVTGGGNTIYF.

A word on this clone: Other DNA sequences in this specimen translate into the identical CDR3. DNA of the CDR3: TGTGCCAGCAGCGTAGTTGCAGGGGACACAGATACGCAGTATTTT. It codes for CASSVVAGDTDTQYF. The chain joins TRBV9 to TRBJ2-3; perhaps TRBD1 as D (6 bases). Germline V CDR1 and CDR2: SGDLS, YYNGEE. The CDR3 consists of 15 residues. The V and J ends lost 0 bases and 2 bases respectively, with 10 bases between them.

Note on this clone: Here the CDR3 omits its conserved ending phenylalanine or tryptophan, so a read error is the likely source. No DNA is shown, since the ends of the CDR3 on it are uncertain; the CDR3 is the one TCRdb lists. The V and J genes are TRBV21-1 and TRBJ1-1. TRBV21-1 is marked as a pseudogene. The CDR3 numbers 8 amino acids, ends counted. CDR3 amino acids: CAITLTGG.

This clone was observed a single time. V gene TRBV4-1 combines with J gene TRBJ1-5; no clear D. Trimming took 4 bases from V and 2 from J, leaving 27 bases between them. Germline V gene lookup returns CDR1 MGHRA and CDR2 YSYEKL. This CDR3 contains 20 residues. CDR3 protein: CASSPAAPHPEGSGNQPQHF. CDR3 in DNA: TGCGCCAGCAGCCCGGCGGCTCCACATCCAGAGGGCAGTGGCAATCAGCCCCAGCATTTT.

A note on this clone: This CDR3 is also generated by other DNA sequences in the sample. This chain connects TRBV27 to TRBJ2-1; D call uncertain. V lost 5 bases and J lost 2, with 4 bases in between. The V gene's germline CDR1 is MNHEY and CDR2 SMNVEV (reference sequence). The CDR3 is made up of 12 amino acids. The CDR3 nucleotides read TGTGCCAGCAGTCCCACCTACAATGAGCAGTTCTTC. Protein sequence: CASSPTYNEQFF.

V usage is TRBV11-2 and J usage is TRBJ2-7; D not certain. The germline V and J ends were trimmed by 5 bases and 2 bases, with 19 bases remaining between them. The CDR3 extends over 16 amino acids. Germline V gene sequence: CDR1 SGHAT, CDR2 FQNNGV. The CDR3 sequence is CASSRTSARRPYEQYF. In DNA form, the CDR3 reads TGTGCCAGCAGCCGGACCTCAGCGCGACGACCCTACGAGCAGTACTTC.

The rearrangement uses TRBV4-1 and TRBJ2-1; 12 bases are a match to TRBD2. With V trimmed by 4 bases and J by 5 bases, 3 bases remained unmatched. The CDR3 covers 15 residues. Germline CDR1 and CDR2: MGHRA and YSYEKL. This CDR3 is CASSPGLAGDNEQFF. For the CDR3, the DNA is TGCGCCAGCAGCCCGGGACTAGCGGGCGACAATGAGCAGTTCTTC.